The clone carrying this T cell receptor beta chain was seen repeatedly, ten times or more. TCRdb called the 5' RACE reads again in MiXCR, with one record for every CDR3 protein. The repertoire includes about 50,000 distinct CDR3 sequences, about a tenth of them detected once, and about 16% sits in the top ten. The CDR3 loop spans 17 amino acids. The germline CDR1 and CDR2 sequences are MNHEY and SVGEGT. Trimming at V came to 7 bases and at J to 7 bases, leaving 15 bases not matched to a gene. This record belongs to a study of early T cells in non-severe SARS-CoV-2 infection. The specimen was whole blood. This receptor was taken from an adult who was a healthcare worker with PCR-confirmed SARS-CoV-2 infection or an uninfected control (not recorded which). The rearrangement links TRBV6-2 or TRBV6-3 to TRBJ2-1, with 11 nucleotides matching TRBD2. The CDR3 loop reads CASTLHQPGLADNEQFF. The CDR3 coding sequence is TGTGCCAGCACCCTACACCAACCGGGACTAGCGGATAATGAGCAGTTCTTC.